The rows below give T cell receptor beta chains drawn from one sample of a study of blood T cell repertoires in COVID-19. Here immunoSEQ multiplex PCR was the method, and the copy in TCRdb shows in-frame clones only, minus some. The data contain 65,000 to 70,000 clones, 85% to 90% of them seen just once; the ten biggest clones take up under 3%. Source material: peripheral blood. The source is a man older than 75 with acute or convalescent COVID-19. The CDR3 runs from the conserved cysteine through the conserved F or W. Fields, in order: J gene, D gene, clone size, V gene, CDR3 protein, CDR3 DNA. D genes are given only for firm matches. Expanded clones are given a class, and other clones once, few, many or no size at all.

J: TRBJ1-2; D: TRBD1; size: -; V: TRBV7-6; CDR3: CASSLGQGYGYTF; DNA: TGTGCCAGCAGCTTAGGACAGGGCTATGGCTACACCTTC
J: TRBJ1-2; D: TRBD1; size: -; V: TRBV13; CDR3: CASSLDRGRAYGYTF; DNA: TGTGCCAGCAGCTTAGACAGGGGAAGGGCCTATGGCTACACCTTC
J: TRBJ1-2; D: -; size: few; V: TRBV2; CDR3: CASSVGVTYGYTF; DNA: TGTGCCAGCAGTGTCGGGGTGACCTATGGCTACACCTTC
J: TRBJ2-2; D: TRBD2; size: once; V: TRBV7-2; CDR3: CASSSTSGNWGELFF; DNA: TGTGCCAGCAGCTCGACTAGCGGGAATTGGGGGGAGCTGTTTTTT
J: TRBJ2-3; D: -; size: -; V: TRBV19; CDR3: CASRASWGTDTQYF; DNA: TGTGCCAGTAGGGCTAGTTGGGGCACAGATACGCAGTATTTT
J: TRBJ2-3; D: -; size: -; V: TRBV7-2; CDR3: CASSRRSSTDTQYF; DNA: TGTGCCAGCAGCCGCCGGTCCAGCACAGATACGCAGTATTTT
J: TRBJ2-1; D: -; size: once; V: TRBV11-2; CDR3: CASSALTSNEQFF; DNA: TGTGCCAGCAGCGCTTTGACTAGCAATGAGCAGTTCTTC
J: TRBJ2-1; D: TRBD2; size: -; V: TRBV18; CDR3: CASSPSLAANNEQFF; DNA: TGTGCCAGCTCACCAAGTCTAGCGGCAAACAATGAGCAGTTCTTC
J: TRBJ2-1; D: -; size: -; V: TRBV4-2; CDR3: CASSQDRGCLSSYNEQFF; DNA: TGTGCCAGCAGCCAAGATAGGGGTTGTCTGAGCTCCTACAATGAGCAGTTCTTC
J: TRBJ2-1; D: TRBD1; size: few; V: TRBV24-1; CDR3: CATSDPPGTGGRNEQFF; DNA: TGTGCCACCAGTGATCCTCCCGGGACAGGGGGTAGGAATGAGCAGTTCTTC
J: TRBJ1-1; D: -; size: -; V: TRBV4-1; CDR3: CASSQDLRENTEAFF; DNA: TGCGCCAGCAGCCAAGATCTCAGGGAGAACACTGAAGCTTTCTTT
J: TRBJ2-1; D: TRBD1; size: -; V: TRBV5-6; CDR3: CASSTRRDRDGNEQFF; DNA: TGTGCCAGCAGCACCCGCCGGGACAGGGATGGGAATGAGCAGTTCTTC
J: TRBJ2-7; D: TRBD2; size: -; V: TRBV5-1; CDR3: CASSLKLLDSGGHEQYF; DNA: TGCGCCAGCAGCTTGAAACTCCTGGACAGCGGGGGCCACGAGCAGTACTTC
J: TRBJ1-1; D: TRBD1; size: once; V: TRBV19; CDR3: CASRPGTGRGPEAFF; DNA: TGTGCCAGTCGTCCCGGGACAGGGAGAGGGCCTGAAGCTTTCTTT
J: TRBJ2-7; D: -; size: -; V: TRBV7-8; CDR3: CASSLNPQTSSYEQYF; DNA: TGTGCCAGCAGCTTAAACCCCCAGACTAGTTCATACGAGCAGTACTTC
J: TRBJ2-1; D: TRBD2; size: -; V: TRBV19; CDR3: CASKIVGGAGRSYNEQFF; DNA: TGTGCCAGTAAAATTGTCGGGGGAGCGGGGAGATCCTACAATGAGCAGTTCTTC
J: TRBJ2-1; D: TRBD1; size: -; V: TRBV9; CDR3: CASSVAGTGQNEQFF; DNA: TGTGCCAGCAGCGTGGCCGGGACAGGACAAAATGAGCAGTTCTTC
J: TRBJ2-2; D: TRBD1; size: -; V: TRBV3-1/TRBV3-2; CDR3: CASSRNRGTGELFF; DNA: TGTGCCAGCAGCCGGAACAGGGGAACCGGGGAGCTGTTTTTT
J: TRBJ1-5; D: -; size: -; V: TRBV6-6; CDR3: CASSQTAGGGQPQHF; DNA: TGTGCCAGCAGCCAGACGGCGGGGGGTGGTCAGCCCCAGCATTTT
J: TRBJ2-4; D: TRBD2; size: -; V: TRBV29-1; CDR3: CSVRSGKGAKNIQYF; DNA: TGCAGCGTTCGAAGCGGGAAGGGAGCCAAAAACATTCAGTACTTC
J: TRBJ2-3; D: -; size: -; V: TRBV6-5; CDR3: CASTYNRASDTQYF; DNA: TGTGCCAGCACCTATAACAGGGCTTCGGATACGCAGTATTTT
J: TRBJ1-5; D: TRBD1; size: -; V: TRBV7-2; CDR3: CASSLAQGAQPQHF; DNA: TGTGCCAGCAGCTTAGCGCAGGGGGCGCAGCCCCAGCATTTT
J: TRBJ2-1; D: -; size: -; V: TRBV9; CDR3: CASSVGVGTRNNEQFF; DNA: TGTGCCAGCAGCGTAGGGGTAGGAACTAGGAACAATGAGCAGTTCTTC
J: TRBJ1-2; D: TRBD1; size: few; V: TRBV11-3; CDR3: CASSQTDRAYGYTF; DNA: TGTGCCAGCAGCCAAACGGACAGGGCCTATGGCTACACCTTC
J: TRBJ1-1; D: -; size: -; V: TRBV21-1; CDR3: CASSAGVSTGLLMNTEAFF; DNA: TGTGCCAGCAGCGCTGGGGTATCGACAGGGCTTCTCATGAACACTGAAGCTTTCTTT
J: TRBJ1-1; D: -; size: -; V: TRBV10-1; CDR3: CASSESKGQGRNTEAFF; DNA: TGCGCCAGCAGTGAGTCGAAGGGGCAGGGCCGGAACACTGAAGCTTTCTTT
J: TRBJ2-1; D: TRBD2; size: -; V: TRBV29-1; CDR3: CSVKRGSSYNEQFF; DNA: TGCAGCGTTAAGCGGGGTAGCTCCTACAATGAGCAGTTCTTC
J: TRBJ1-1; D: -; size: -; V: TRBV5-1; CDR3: CASSYSGNTEAFF; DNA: TGCGCCAGCAGCTACTCTGGGAACACTGAAGCTTTCTTT
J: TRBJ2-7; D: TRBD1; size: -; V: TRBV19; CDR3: CASRNRGQEYEQYF; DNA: TGTGCCAGTAGAAACAGGGGGCAGGAATACGAGCAGTACTTC
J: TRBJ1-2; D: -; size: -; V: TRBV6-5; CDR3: CASSSRDKAYGYTF; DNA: TGTGCCAGCAGTTCCCGGGACAAGGCATATGGCTACACCTTC
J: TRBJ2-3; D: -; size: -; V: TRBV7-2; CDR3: CASSQAVASDTQYF; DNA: TGTGCCAGCAGCCAAGCGGTAGCCAGTGATACGCAGTATTTT
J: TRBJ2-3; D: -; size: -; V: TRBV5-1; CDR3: CASSLGGSPTDTQYF; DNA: TGCGCCAGCAGCTTGGGCGGTAGCCCCACAGATACGCAGTATTTT
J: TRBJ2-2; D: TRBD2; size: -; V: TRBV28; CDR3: CASSLGLAGGPGELFF; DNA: TGTGCCAGCAGTTTAGGGCTAGCGGGAGGCCCCGGGGAGCTGTTTTTT
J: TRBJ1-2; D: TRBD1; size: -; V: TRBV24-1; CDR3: CATSDSGTGGAGYTF; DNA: TGTGCCACCAGTGATAGCGGGACAGGGGGCGCCGGCTACACCTTC
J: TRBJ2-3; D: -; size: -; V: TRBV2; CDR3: CASTLPTDTQYF; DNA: TGTGCCAGCACCCTTCCCACAGATACGCAGTATTTT
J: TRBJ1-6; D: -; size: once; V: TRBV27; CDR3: CASSDRSYNSPLHF; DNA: TGTGCCAGCAGCGACAGGTCCTATAATTCACCCCTCCACTTT
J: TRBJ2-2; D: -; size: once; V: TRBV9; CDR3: CASSAEGSSGELFF; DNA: TGTGCCAGCAGCGCCGAGGGTTCCTCCGGGGAGCTGTTTTTT
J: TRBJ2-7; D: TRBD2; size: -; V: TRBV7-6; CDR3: CASSRGLAYEQYF; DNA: TGTGCCAGCAGCAGAGGACTAGCTTACGAGCAGTACTTC
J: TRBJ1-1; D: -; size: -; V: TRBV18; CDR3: CASSPEGSVRVTEAFF; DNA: TGTGCCAGCTCACCGGAGGGTTCAGTTCGTGTTACTGAAGCTTTCTTT
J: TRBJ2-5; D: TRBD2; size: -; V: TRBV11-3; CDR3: CASSPRGGYQETQYF; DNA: TGTGCCAGCAGTCCCCGGGGGGGGTACCAAGAGACCCAGTACTTC
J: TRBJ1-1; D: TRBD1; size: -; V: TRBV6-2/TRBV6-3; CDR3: CASSRQGYTEAFF; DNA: TGTGCCAGCAGCCGACAGGGATACACTGAAGCTTTCTTT
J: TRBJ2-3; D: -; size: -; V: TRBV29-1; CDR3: CSVEVGGWTDTQYF; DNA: TGCAGCGTTGAAGTGGGAGGTTGGACAGATACGCAGTATTTT
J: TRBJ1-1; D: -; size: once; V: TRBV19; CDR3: CASSTNRARNNMNTEAFF; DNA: TGTGCCAGTAGTACTAACAGGGCAAGAAATAACATGAACACTGAAGCTTTCTTT
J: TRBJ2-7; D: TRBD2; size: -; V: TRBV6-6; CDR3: CASSNLLAGGPGEQYF; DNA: TGTGCCAGCAGTAACCTTCTAGCGGGAGGGCCGGGCGAGCAGTACTTC
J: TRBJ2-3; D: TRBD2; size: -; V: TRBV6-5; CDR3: CASSPTSGRADTQYF; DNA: TGTGCCAGCAGTCCGACTAGCGGGAGGGCAGATACGCAGTATTTT
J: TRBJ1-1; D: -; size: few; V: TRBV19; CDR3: CASSIGRVGDTEAFF; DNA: TGTGCCAGTAGTATAGGGCGGGTGGGTGACACTGAAGCTTTCTTT